This record covers a single TCR beta chain. The data originate from a study of control samples from healthy donors and cancer patients. Clones were sequenced by immunoSEQ multiplex PCR, and TCRdb holds only the in-frame ones, with some missing. Of 150,000 to 200,000 clones in the sample, around 94% were seen once. Germline CDR1 reads SGHTA; CDR2 reads FQGNSA. This CDR3 region has 15 residues. Trimming removed 4 bases at V and 5 bases at J, with 18 bases between. The chain carries TRBV7-2 and TRBJ2-7; D may be TRBD2 (5 bases). Sample: blood. This TCR derives from a woman between 18 and 29 years old in good health. CDR3 protein: CASSSYRGAGNEQYF. DNA of the CDR3: TGTGCCAGCAGCTCTTACCGGGGTGCGGGTAACGAGCAGTACTTC.